The present T cell receptor beta chain was sequenced within a study of cytomegalovirus exposure and HLA in healthy donors. The CDR3 is 16 amino acids. V shed 5 bases and J 3 bases; nucleotides not matched to a gene: 10. CDR1 and CDR2 from the germline V gene are SGHVS and FNYEAQ. Method: immunoSEQ multiplex PCR; TCRdb's copy keeps in-frame clones and lacks some. The sample carries 230,000 or so clones, 80% to 90% recorded once. The sequence derives from a woman aged 18-29 years in good health and CMV-seronegative. This chain connects TRBV7-6 to TRBJ2-3, with TRBD2 identical over 8 bases. Sequencing used PBMCs. This chain's CDR3 is CASSPRAGEETDTQYF. As DNA, the CDR3 is TGTGCCAGCAGCCCGAGAGCGGGAGAGGAAACAGATACGCAGTATTTT.